This T cell receptor (beta chain) stems from a study of blood T cell repertoires in COVID-19. Sequencing was performed with immunoSEQ multiplex PCR; in TCRdb, only in-frame clones are kept and a portion is missing. This sample yields around 140,000 clones, of which about 87% are seen a single time; about 11% belongs to the top ten. Only one count was recorded for this clone. Trimming removed 0 bases from V and 10 bases from J, with 13 bases in between. The V gene's germline CDR1 is MGHRA and CDR2 YSYEKL. This CDR3 is built from 15 residues. The receptor comes from a man in his sixties who had recovered from COVID-19. The chain combines TRBV4-1 with TRBJ1-6; tentatively, D is TRBD1 (5 bases). The sequenced sample was PBMCs or T cells enriched from blood (not recorded which). The CDR3 spells CASSQDRGLSSPLHF. The CDR3 region has the DNA TGCGCCAGCAGCCAAGATCGGGGACTTTCGTCACCCCTCCACTTT.